This passage covers 9 T cell receptor beta chains from one sample sequenced in a study of cytomegalovirus exposure and HLA in healthy donors. Researchers ran the PCR with 60 Vbeta and 13 Jbeta primers. Some clones are missing from TCRdb's copy, which holds only in-frame ones; the method was immunoSEQ multiplex PCR. The sample contains roughly 200,000 clones, about four fifths of which appear only once. The sequenced material came from PBMCs. The receptors were gathered from a female donor in good health and CMV-seronegative.

The V call is TRBV19, the J call TRBJ1-2, with TRBD1 matching 12 bases. With 8 bases clipped from V and 4 bases from J, the junction kept 8 bases outside the gene matches. The CDR3 length is 15 residues. Looked up from germline, CDR1 is LNHDA and CDR2 is SQIVND (reference sequence). The CDR3 DNA reads TGTGCCAGTGGCGCCCCGGGACAGGGGGCCTATGGCTACACCTTC. Translation: CASGAPGQGAYGYTF.

This clone is a singleton in its sample. V is TRBV29-1 and J is TRBJ2-2, with D maybe TRBD1 (5 bases). The CDR3 is 13 amino acids. Trimming stripped 4 bases from V and 7 bases from J, with 13 bases between. Per the germline V gene, CDR1 is SQVTM and CDR2 is ANQGSEA. The CDR3 protein is CSVVARGGGELFF. DNA of the CDR3: TGCAGCGTTGTTGCAAGGGGTGGCGGGGAGCTGTTTTTT.

This clone was detected only once. At one end the junction does not follow the germline gene, possibly because of a read error. The chain joins TRBV7-9 to TRBJ2-1, with 12 bases aligning to TRBD2. Germline V gene lookup returns CDR1 SEHNR and CDR2 FQNEAQ (reference sequence). CDR3 size: 19 residues. CDR3 residues: CSSSLAQLAGGQVGNEQFF. The CDR3 DNA follows: TGTTCCAGCAGCTTAGCGCAGCTAGCGGGGGGGCAGGTTGGGAATGAGCAGTTCTTC.

This clone was seen more than once but under ten times. This chain joins TRBV7-9 and TRBJ1-6; 7 bases map to TRBD1. The germline CDR1 and CDR2 sequences are SEHNR and FQNEAQ (reference sequence). The CDR3 loop spans 14 amino acids. The V and J ends lost 6 bases and 6 bases, in that order; junction bases with no gene match: 5. The CDR3 DNA reads as TGTGCCAGCAGACCGGGACAGAGTAATTCACCCCTCCACTTT. Amino acids: CASRPGQSNSPLHF.

V and J are TRBV12-5 and TRBJ2-7; 10 bases map to TRBD1. CDR3 length equals 15 residues. CDR1 and CDR2 from the germline V gene are LGHNT and FRNRAP. V trimming: 1 base; J trimming: 2 bases; junction bases outside the gene matches: 2. The CDR3 spells CASGLAGTGAYEQYF. CDR3 DNA: TGTGCTAGTGGTTTGGCCGGGACAGGGGCCTACGAGCAGTACTTC.

The chain combines TRBV18 with TRBJ2-1; maybe TRBD2 (7 bases). CDR3 length: 17 residues. Deletions cut 3 bases from V and 4 bases from J, with 19 bases between. In germline, CDR1 is KGHSH, CDR2 LQKENI. CDR3 amino acids: CASSPEGGANLYNEQFF. The CDR3 DNA reads TGTGCCAGCTCACCGGAAGGGGGGGCCAACCTATACAATGAGCAGTTCTTC.

The chain joins TRBV18 to TRBJ2-6; a weak D match, TRBD1 (5 bases). The CDR3 has 17 residues. V was pared by 5 bases and J by 0 bases, with 14 bases between. CDR1 is KGHSH, CDR2 LQKENI, per germline. As DNA, the CDR3 is TGTGCCAGCTCAACGACAGCCTTCGACTCTGGGGCCAACGTCCTGACTTTC. Translated, it gives CASSTTAFDSGANVLTF.

CDR3 amino acids: CASSLQGKGQPQHF. The CDR3 coding sequence is TGTGCCAGCAGTTTACAGGGTAAAGGGCAGCCCCAGCATTTT. V is TRBV27 and J is TRBJ1-5, with D maybe TRBD1 (5 bases). CDR1 MNHEY and CDR2 SMNVEV come from the germline V gene (reference sequence). V was cut by 2 bases and J by 7 bases, with 12 bases left in between. The CDR3 spans 14 residues.

The table lists this clone with a few counts. This sequence joins TRBV29-1 and TRBJ2-4; 11 nucleotides agree with TRBD2. V was clipped by 5 bases and J by 5 bases; unmatched bases: 2. The CDR3 sequence is 13 residues long. Germline-derived CDR1 and CDR2 are SQVTM and ANQGSEA. The chain's CDR3 is CSVSLAGENIQYF. CDR3 DNA sequence: TGCAGCGTTTCACTAGCGGGGGAAAACATTCAGTACTTC.